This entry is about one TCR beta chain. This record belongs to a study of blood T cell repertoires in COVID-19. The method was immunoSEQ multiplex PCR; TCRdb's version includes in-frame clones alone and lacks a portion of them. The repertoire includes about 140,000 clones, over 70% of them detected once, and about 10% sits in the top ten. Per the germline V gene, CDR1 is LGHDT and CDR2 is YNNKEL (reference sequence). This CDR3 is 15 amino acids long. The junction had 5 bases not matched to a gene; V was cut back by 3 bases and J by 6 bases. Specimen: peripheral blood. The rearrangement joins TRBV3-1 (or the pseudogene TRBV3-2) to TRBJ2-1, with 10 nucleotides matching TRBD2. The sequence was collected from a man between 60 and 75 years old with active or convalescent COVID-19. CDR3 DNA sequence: TGTGCCAGCAGCCACCGACTAGCGGGCCTCAATGAGCAGTTCTTC. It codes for CASSHRLAGLNEQFF.